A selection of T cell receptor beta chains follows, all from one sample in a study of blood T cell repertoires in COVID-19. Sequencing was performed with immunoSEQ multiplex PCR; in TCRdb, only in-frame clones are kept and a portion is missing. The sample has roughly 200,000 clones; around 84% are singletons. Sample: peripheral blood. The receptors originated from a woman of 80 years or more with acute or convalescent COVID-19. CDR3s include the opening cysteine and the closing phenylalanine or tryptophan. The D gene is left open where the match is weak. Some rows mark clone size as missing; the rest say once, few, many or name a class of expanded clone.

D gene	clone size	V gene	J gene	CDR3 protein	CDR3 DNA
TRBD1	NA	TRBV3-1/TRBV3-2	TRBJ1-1	CASSQLFGTVNTEAFF	TGTGCCAGCAGCCAACTTTTCGGGACAGTGAACACTGAAGCTTTCTTT
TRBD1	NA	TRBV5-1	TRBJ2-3	CASSSGQAIIDTQYF	TGCGCCAGCAGCTCGGGACAGGCAATTATAGATACGCAGTATTTT
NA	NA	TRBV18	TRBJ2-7	CASSPVGGNYEQYF	TGTGCCAGCTCACCGGTCGGCGGGAACTACGAGCAGTACTTC
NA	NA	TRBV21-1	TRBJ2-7	CASSKGIHSSYEQYF	TGTGCCAGCAGCAAAGGGATACACAGCTCCTACGAGCAGTACTTC
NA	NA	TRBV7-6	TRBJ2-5	CASSLMGLETQYF	TGTGCCAGCAGCTTAATGGGACTCGAGACCCAGTACTTC
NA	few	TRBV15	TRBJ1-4	CATSTVRGGKLFF	TGTGCCACCAGCACCGTCCGGGGAGGAAAACTGTTTTTT
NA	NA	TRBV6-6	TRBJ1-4	CASSFSMEKLFF	TGTGCCAGCAGTTTTTCTATGGAAAAACTGTTTTTT
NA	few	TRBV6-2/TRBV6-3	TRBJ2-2	CASSSLGAVTGELFF	TGTGCCAGCAGTTCCTTGGGGGCTGTCACCGGGGAGCTGTTTTTT
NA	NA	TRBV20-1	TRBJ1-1	CSARTLEAFF	TGCAGTGCTAGGACTTTGGAAGCTTTCTTT
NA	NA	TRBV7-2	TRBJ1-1	CASSWGGPLSEAFF	TGTGCCAGCAGCTGGGGGGGACCGTTGAGTGAAGCTTTCTTT
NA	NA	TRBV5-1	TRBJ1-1	CASSFQVNTEAFF	TGCGCCAGCAGCTTTCAGGTGAACACTGAAGCTTTCTTT